This T cell receptor beta chain comes out of a study of cytomegalovirus exposure and HLA in healthy donors. Only one count was recorded for this clone. Its specificity is unknown. Germline lookup yields CDR1 SQVTM and CDR2 ANQGSEA. The CDR3 totals 17 residues. Trimming at V came to 2 bases and at J to 4 bases, leaving 13 bases not matched to a gene. PCR was performed using 60 Vbeta and 13 Jbeta primers. Produced via immunoSEQ multiplex PCR; TCRdb's table is partial and in-frame only. The profile covers some 240,000 clones, with about 72% appearing a single time and around 4% taken by the ten largest. Study findings and constraints: It was about 180 TCR beta chains that were listed as cytomegalovirus-associated.

The V gene is TRBV29-1, the J gene TRBJ2-3; 9 nucleotides agree with TRBD1. The sample consisted of PBMCs. The TCR originated in a male donor in good health and CMV-seronegative. This CDR3 is CSVESPGTGSIADTQYF. CDR3 bases: TGCAGCGTTGAAAGTCCCGGGACAGGGTCCATCGCAGATACGCAGTATTTT.